Below, one T cell receptor (beta chain) is given with its context. This entry belongs to a study of blood T cell repertoires in COVID-19. As for the study in general: Collection of acute and convalescent COVID-19 samples took place in the United States, Italy and Spain. The cDNA or gDNA used as material had been derived from T cells, B-cell-depleted T cells, or PBMCs.

Original data processing: Amplification of reference gene primers provided the estimated nucleated cell counts. Using immunoSEQ multiplex PCR, the repertoire was profiled, and TCRdb retains in-frame clones only, with some absent. V and J calls and clone size are given by that table; D and trimming were obtained from the DNA. The sample lists about 490,000 clones; approximately 83% were seen once. Germline V gene lookup returns CDR1 SQVTM and CDR2 ANQGSEA. Trimming removed 3 bases from V and 11 bases from J; junction bases left unmatched: 2. The CDR3 has 11 residues. J is TRBJ1-4 and V is TRBV29-1, with 8 bases aligning to TRBD1. The receptor comes from a human donor in a cohort sampled during active COVID-19. Sequencing input: peripheral blood. The CDR3 sequence: CSVEDRAKLFF. CDR3 nucleotide sequence: TGCAGCGTTGAGGACAGGGCTAAACTGTTTTTT.